This T cell receptor beta chain emerged from a study of blood T cells in healthy people across ages. Trimming cost V 8 bases and J 6 bases, with 17 bases left between them. The CDR3 spans 13 residues. Germline lookup yields CDR1 SQVTM and CDR2 ANQGSEA. This clonotype was found many times. What it binds is not known. Primers used in a second PCR of roughly 6 to 11 cycles were a sample-barcoded 5' primer and a J-beta primer mix. TCRdb recomputed calls from the 5' RACE reads with MiXCR, one row per CDR3 protein. The sample contains 630,000 or so distinct CDR3 sequences, roughly 32% of which appear only once. Whole-study results and caveats: Researchers judged that diversity estimates from one million T cells fell short of true values.

The sample comprised blood. The J gene is TRBJ2-1, the V gene TRBV29-1; D is possibly TRBD1 or TRBD2 (7 bases each). The clonotype originates from a woman aged 80 or over in good health. In nucleotides, the CDR3 is TGCAGCTGCAGGGGGGGACGGGGCAATGAGCAGTTCTTC. Protein product: CSCRGGRGNEQFF.